A selection of T cell receptor beta chains follows, all from one sample in a study of blood T cells in healthy people across ages. In TCRdb, the 5' RACE reads were re-called with MiXCR into one record per CDR3 protein. The table includes 1.5 million to 2 million distinct CDR3 sequences, about 39% detected once. The sample was blood. These receptor sequences come from a human donor in good health. The CDR3 runs from the conserved cysteine through the conserved F or W. The D gene is left open where the match is weak. Clone size is stated in some rows and not others, as once, few, many or a class when expanded.

15	TRBJ2-2	NA	once	TRBV29-1	CSGETGRVCTGELFF	TGCAGCGGAGAGACAGGGAGGGTGTGCACCGGGGAGCTGTTTTTT
16	TRBJ2-5	NA	NA	TRBV9	CASSPPGRAEWEEQYF	TGTGCCAGCAGCCCCCCTGGCAGGGCTGAGTGGGAGGAACAGTACTTC
13	TRBJ2-5	TRBD1	NA	TRBV29-1	CSVRGLFRETQYF	TGCAGCGTCAGGGGGCTCTTCAGGGAGACCCAGTACTTC
16	TRBJ2-1	TRBD2	few	TRBV7-3	CASSLTGTSGNNEQFF	TGTGCCAGCAGCTTAACCGGGACTAGCGGTAACAATGAGCAGTTCTTC
15	TRBJ2-3	TRBD1	few	TRBV12-3/TRBV12-4	CASTPRTGATDTQYF	TGTGCCAGCACCCCTCGGACAGGGGCCACAGATACGCAGTATTTT
16	TRBJ2-6	NA	NA	TRBV3-1	CASSTRASSGANVRTF	TGTGCCAGCAGCACCAGGGCGAGCTCTGGGGCCAACGTCCGGACTTTC
15	TRBJ2-7	NA	few	TRBV4-3	CASSQTLQGTHEQYF	TGCGCCAGCAGCCAAACCCTCCAGGGGACCCACGAGCAGTACTTC
17	TRBJ1-5	TRBD1	NA	TRBV6-6	CASSYPGQGTINQPQHF	TGTGCCAGCAGTTACCCGGGACAGGGCACAATTAATCAGCCCCAGCATTTT
15	TRBJ2-3	NA	NA	TRBV2	CASSGSGLSTDTQYF	TGTGCCAGCAGCGGCAGCGGACTTAGCACAGATACGCAGTATTTT
16	TRBJ2-3	NA	NA	TRBV4-2	CASSQDGSYSTDTQYF	TGTGCCAGCAGCCAAGATGGGAGCTACAGCACAGATACGCAGTATTTT
18	TRBJ1-5	NA	NA	TRBV12-3/TRBV12-4	CASSFGFEDYIRNQPQHF	TGTGCCAGCAGTTTCGGGTTTGAAGACTATATACGTAATCAGCCCCAGCATTTT
14	TRBJ1-2	NA	NA	TRBV7-9	CASSLEVNNYGYTF	TGTGCCAGCAGCTTGGAGGTGAATAACTATGGCTACACCTTC
12	TRBJ2-1	NA	many	TRBV6-2/TRBV6-3	CAGGGQLNEQFF	TGTGCCGGGGGGGGACAACTCAATGAGCAGTTCTTC
12	TRBJ2-5	NA	NA	TRBV12-3/TRBV12-4	CASSPGPQTQYF	TGTGCCAGCAGTCCAGGGCCCCAGACCCAGTACTTC
11	TRBJ2-1	NA	NA	TRBV29-1	CSVEIQGTRFF	TGCAGCGTTGAAATCCAGGGTACCCGGTTCTTC
14	TRBJ2-1	NA	NA	TRBV20-1	CSARRTQIYNEQFF	TGCAGTGCTAGACGGACGCAGATTTACAATGAGCAGTTCTTC
14	TRBJ1-2	NA	few	TRBV7-2	CASSFSGDTGGYTF	TGTGCCAGCAGCTTCTCTGGGGACACGGGGGGCTACACCTTC
13	TRBJ1-5	NA	NA	TRBV2	CASSEVGAQPQHF	TGTGCCAGCAGTGAAGTGGGGGCTCAGCCCCAGCATTTT
14	TRBJ2-3	NA	NA	TRBV4-3	CASSQALGWDTQYF	TGCGCCAGCAGCCAAGCCTTAGGCTGGGATACGCAGTATTTT
16	TRBJ2-7	NA	few	TRBV29-1	CSVELPTGTVYYEQYF	TGCAGCGTTGAGCTTCCCACCGGGACGGTGTACTACGAGCAGTACTTC
18	TRBJ2-3	TRBD1	NA	TRBV7-2	CASSLVAPGGILTDTQYF	TGTGCCAGCAGCTTAGTCGCCCCAGGGGGCATTTTGACAGATACGCAGTATTTT
16	TRBJ2-1	TRBD2	NA	TRBV7-9	CASSISGEGSYNEQFF	TGTGCCAGCAGCATTAGCGGGGAGGGATCCTACAATGAGCAGTTCTTC
15	TRBJ2-3	NA	NA	TRBV4-3	CASSQDARNTDTQYF	TGCGCCAGCAGCCAAGATGCCCGAAACACAGATACGCAGTATTTT
17	TRBJ1-6	TRBD1	NA	TRBV2	CASSVYEGQGTYSPLHF	TGTGCCAGCAGTGTATACGAAGGACAGGGGACGTATTCACCCCTCCACTTT
13	TRBJ1-5	NA	NA	TRBV12-3/TRBV12-4	CASSLLLGQPQHF	TGTGCCAGCAGTTTATTATTAGGTCAGCCCCAGCATTTT
13	TRBJ1-1	NA	few	TRBV6-2/TRBV6-3	CASSYRGQTEAFF	TGTGCCAGCAGTTACCGTGGACAAACTGAAGCTTTCTTT
14	TRBJ2-5	NA	NA	TRBV15	CATSRDPVGETQYF	TGTGCCACCAGCAGAGATCCAGTAGGGGAGACCCAGTACTTC
15	TRBJ1-1	NA	NA	TRBV4-1	CASSQDNTGYPEAFF	TGCGCCAGCAGCCAAGACAATACAGGGTATCCTGAAGCTTTCTTT
15	TRBJ2-7	NA	NA	TRBV18	CASSPPRDPSYEQYF	TGTGCCAGCTCACCACCCAGGGACCCATCCTACGAGCAGTACTTC
11	TRBJ2-5	TRBD1	few	TRBV29-1	CSVRQGGTQYF	TGCAGCGTTCGACAGGGTGGGACCCAGTACTTC
15	TRBJ2-3	NA	NA	TRBV18	CASSPRQAGTDTQYF	TGTGCCAGCTCACCCCGACAGGCTGGCACAGATACGCAGTATTTT
15	TRBJ2-4	NA	NA	TRBV12-5	CASGVTLDSQNIQYF	TGTGCTAGTGGGGTCACCCTCGACAGCCAAAACATTCAGTACTTC
13	TRBJ2-1	TRBD2	many	TRBV29-1	CSARLAGYNEQFF	TGCAGCGCAAGGCTAGCGGGTTACAATGAGCAGTTCTTC
15	TRBJ2-1	NA	few	TRBV5-1	CASSGGLRGPNEQFF	TGCGCCAGCAGCGGGGGACTGCGAGGACCCAATGAGCAGTTCTTC
14	TRBJ2-3	NA	few	TRBV28	CASSFEHVGAAQYF	TGTGCCAGCAGTTTTGAACACGTGGGGGCTGCGCAGTATTTT
15	TRBJ1-1	NA	few	TRBV12-3/TRBV12-4	CASSLWGERDTEAFF	TGTGCCAGCAGTTTATGGGGAGAAAGGGACACTGAAGCTTTCTTT